This TCR beta chain was observed in a study of OX40 agonist ivuxolimab in advanced cancers. In the study overall: Patients undergoing dose escalation presented with hepatocellular carcinoma, melanoma, renal cell or head and neck cancer. At 75% to 90% male, the cohort had a mean age of 60 years, ranging from 23 to 79.

Peripheral blood came from all dose cohorts at three timepoints. Trimming stripped 5 bases from V and 5 bases from J, with 4 bases between. CDR1 is SGHNT, CDR2 YENEEA, per germline. This CDR3 is built from 10 residues. Sequencing was performed with immunoSEQ multiplex PCR; in TCRdb, only in-frame clones are kept and a portion is missing. Of roughly 40,000 clones in the sample, 88% were seen once. The sequence was collected from an adult with an advanced solid tumor such as melanoma, head and neck, liver or kidney cancer. The source was CD4+ or CD8+ T cells sorted from blood, collected in a trial of the OX40 agonist ivuxolimab. The V and J genes are TRBV11-3 and TRBJ2-7; D not resolved. The CDR3: CASSPDEQYF. Written as DNA, the CDR3 is TGTGCCAGCAGCCCGGACGAGCAGTACTTC.